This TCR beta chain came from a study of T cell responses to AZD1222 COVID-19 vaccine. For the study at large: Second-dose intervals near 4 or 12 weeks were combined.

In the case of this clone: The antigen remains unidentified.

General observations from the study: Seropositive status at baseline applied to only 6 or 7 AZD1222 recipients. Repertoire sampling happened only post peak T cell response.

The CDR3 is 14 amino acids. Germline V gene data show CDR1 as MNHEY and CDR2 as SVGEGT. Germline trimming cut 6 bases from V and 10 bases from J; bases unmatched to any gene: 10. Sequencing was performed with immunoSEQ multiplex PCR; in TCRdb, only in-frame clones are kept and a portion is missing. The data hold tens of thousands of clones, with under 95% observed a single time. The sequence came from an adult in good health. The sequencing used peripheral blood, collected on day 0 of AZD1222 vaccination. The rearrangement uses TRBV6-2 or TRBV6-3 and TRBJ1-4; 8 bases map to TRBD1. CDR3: CASSPRNDRGKLFF. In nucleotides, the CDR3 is TGTGCCAGCAGCCCCCGAAACGACAGGGGAAAACTGTTTTTT.